The entry below gives a single TCR beta chain sequence along with its context. Its cognate antigen is unknown. This entry belongs to a study of shared clonotypes between healthy human individuals. Naive-designated CD8 cells lacked CD45RO, were positively enriched for CCR7, and omitted terminally differentiated effector memory CD45RA+ cells. Repertoires were generated with immunoSEQ multiplex PCR, while TCRdb's copy carries only in-frame clones and drops some. The top ten clones hold around 1.8% of a sample with roughly 2,000,000 clones, 90% to 95% of them seen once. Deletions cut 3 bases from V and 6 bases from J, with 14 bases between. CDR3 length equals 15 residues. Per the germline V gene, CDR1 is MDHEN and CDR2 is SYDVKM. Study-level results: Generally, naive subsets came out with larger estimated richness than memory subsets. Sorted-subset sequencing, rarefaction showed, was incomplete despite large depth.

The sequenced sample was naive CD8+ T cells from PBMCs. This TCR was recovered from a man between 18 and 29 years old in good health. Some clones in this sample may be carry-over from other donors' samples. V gene TRBV28 combines with J gene TRBJ1-4; D not resolved. CDR3 coding DNA: TGTGCCAGCAGTTTCCCACGGGGAAGGGATGAAAAACTGTTTTTT. As protein: CASSFPRGRDEKLFF.